This paragraph covers one T cell receptor beta chain sequence. The germline gives CDR1 MDHEN, CDR2 SYDVKM. This CDR3 is built from 15 residues. V gave up 6 bases and J gave up 7 bases; unmatched junction bases: 10. These data are taken from a study of blood T cell repertoires in COVID-19. Whole-study context: Sites across the United States, Italy and Spain contributed samples from acute and convalescent COVID-19. From T cells, B-cell-depleted T cells, or PBMCs came the material, which was cDNA or gDNA.

As originally analysed: Estimation of nucleated cell counts was performed using reference gene primer amplification. The protocol was immunoSEQ multiplex PCR, while the TCRdb copy is restricted to in-frame clones and leaves out a portion. That table supplies the V and J calls and clone size; D and trimming were determined from the DNA. The sample shows some 83,000 clones, around 82% of them seen only once. The chain combines TRBV28 with TRBJ2-1, with 9 bases identical to TRBD1. The sequenced material came from peripheral blood. The source is a human donor in a cohort sampled during active COVID-19. CDR3 DNA: TGTGCCAGCAGACGCTCGGGACAGGGTTTTAATGAGCAGTTCTTC. Translated: CASRRSGQGFNEQFF.